The clone carrying this TCR beta chain has a count of ten or more. What it binds is not known. The CDR3 has 15 amino acids. The V gene's germline CDR1 is MDHEN and CDR2 SYDVKM. Trimming cost V 7 bases and J 1 base, with 13 bases left between them. TCR beta CDR3 regions were amplified from RNA transcripts. First-round RT-PCR employed HTBI primers, with a second-round multiplex PCR after it. TCRdb re-called the multiplex PCR reads through MiXCR, storing one row per CDR3 protein. The table records hundreds of thousands of distinct CDR3 sequences, roughly 20% of them present only once. This entry is derived from a study of Graves' ophthalmopathy and Graves' hyperthyroidism. Study-level findings and limits: Among expanded thyroid clonotypes above 0.001 frequency, most also occurred in blood. With about 71% sensitivity and approximately 72% specificity, the model predicted ophthalmopathy progression.

The sample comprised peripheral blood. The J gene is TRBJ2-2, the V gene TRBV28; D is perhaps TRBD1 (6 bases). The TCR was taken from a young woman with stable Graves' hyperthyroidism. Some clones in this sample may be carry-over from other donors' samples. Here the CDR3 reads CASTKGHQNTGELFF. As DNA, the CDR3 is TGTGCCAGCACGAAGGGACACCAGAACACCGGGGAGCTGTTTTTT. The variable domain in full, with the rest retrieved from reference TRBV28 and TRBJ2-2, is DVKVTQSSRYLVKRTGEKVFLECVQDMDHENMFWYRQDPGLGLRLIYFSYDVKMKEKGDIPEGYSVSREKKERFSLILESASTNQTSMYLCASTKGHQNTGELFFGEGSRLTVL.